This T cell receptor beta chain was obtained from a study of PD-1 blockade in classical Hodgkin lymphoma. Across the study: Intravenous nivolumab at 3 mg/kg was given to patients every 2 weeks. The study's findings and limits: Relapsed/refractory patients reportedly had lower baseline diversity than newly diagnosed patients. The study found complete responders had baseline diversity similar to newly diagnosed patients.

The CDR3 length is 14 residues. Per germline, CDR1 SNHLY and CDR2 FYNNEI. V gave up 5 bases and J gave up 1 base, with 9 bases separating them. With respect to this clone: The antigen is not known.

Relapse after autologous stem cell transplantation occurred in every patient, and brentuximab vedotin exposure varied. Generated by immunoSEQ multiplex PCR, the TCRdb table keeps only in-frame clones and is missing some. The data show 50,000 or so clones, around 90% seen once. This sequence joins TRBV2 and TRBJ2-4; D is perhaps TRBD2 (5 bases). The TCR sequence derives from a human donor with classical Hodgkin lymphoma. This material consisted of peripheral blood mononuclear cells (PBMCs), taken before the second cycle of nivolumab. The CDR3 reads CASSPDLAKNIQYF. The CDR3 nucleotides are TGTGCCAGCAGTCCGGACTTGGCCAAAAACATTCAGTACTTC.